Presented here are 2 T cell receptor beta chains from one specimen sequenced in a study of T cells after yellow fever vaccination. TCRdb re-derived calls from the 5' RACE reads in MiXCR, one entry per CDR3 protein. Of about 220,000 distinct CDR3 sequences in the sample, around 3.1% were seen once. The sequencing here drew on CD4+ T cells sorted from PBMCs, taken 10 days after the yellow fever booster vaccination. These TCRs come from a man between 18 and 35 years old who received the YFV17D yellow fever vaccine.

This clonotype has only a few counts. The V call is TRBV5-1, the J call TRBJ1-2; 9 bases are shared with TRBD1. The length of the CDR3 is 17 residues. V lost 4 bases to trimming and J lost 6 bases; unmatched junction nucleotides: 16. Germline-derived CDR1 and CDR2 are SGHRS and YFSETQ. The CDR3 here is CASSTPTGGLVSDGYTF. The CDR3 DNA reads TGCGCCAGCAGCACCCCGACAGGGGGGTTGGTTTCGGATGGCTACACCTTC.

This clonotype was picked up a small number of times. This sequence joins TRBV20-1 and TRBJ2-3; the D is unclear. The CDR3 length is 12 residues. Germline CDR1 is DFQATT and CDR2 is SNEGSKA (reference sequence). V was trimmed by 6 bases and J by 2 bases, leaving 9 bases between them. The CDR3 loop reads CSAPGTTDTQYF. CDR3 nucleotides: TGCAGTGCGCCTGGTACCACAGATACGCAGTATTTT.